The text below deals with one T cell receptor (beta chain). Its antigen is still unknown. This sample was taken from a study of shared clonotypes between healthy human individuals. Points from the study as a whole: Shared across a handful of donors were roughly 4.7% of the naive CD4 clonotypes. Clonotype sharing among donors likely depends on sequencing depth. Memory subsets had estimated richness that was generally smaller than that of naive subsets.

Every contributor of samples was a Caucasian grown-up residing in Nashville, Tennessee. Repertoires were generated with immunoSEQ multiplex PCR, while TCRdb's copy carries only in-frame clones and drops some. Here the sample spans some 1.4 million clones, 96% being singletons. The receptor was derived from a man aged 30-40 years in good health. Material for sequencing was naive CD4+ T cells sorted from blood. Subset reported: CD45RA+ positively selected.

The CDR3 nucleotides read TGTGCCAGCAGCTTCAGGGGGCGGCCAGGTGAAAAACTGTTTTTT. Translating gives CASSFRGRPGEKLFF. This rearrangement joins TRBV11-2 to TRBJ1-4; 8 nucleotides align to TRBD1. Germline CDR1 and CDR2: SGHAT and FQNNGV. V was pared by 3 bases and J by 7 bases, with 7 bases of the junction left unmatched. CDR3 size: 15 residues.